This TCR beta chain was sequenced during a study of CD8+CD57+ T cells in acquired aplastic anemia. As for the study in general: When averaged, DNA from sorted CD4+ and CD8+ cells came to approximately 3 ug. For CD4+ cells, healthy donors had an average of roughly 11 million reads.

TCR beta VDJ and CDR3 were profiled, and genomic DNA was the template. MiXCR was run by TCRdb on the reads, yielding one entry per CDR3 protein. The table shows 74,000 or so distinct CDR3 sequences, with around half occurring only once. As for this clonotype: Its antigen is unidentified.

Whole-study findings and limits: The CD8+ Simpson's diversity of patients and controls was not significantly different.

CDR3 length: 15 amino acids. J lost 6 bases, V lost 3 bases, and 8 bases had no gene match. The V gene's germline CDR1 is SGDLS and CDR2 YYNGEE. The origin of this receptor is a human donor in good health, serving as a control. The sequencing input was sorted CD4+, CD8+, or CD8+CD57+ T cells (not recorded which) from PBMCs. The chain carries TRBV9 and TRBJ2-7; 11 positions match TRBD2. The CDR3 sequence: CASSGQTSGTGEQYF. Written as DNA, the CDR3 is TGTGCCAGCAGCGGACAGACTAGCGGGACGGGCGAGCAGTACTTC.